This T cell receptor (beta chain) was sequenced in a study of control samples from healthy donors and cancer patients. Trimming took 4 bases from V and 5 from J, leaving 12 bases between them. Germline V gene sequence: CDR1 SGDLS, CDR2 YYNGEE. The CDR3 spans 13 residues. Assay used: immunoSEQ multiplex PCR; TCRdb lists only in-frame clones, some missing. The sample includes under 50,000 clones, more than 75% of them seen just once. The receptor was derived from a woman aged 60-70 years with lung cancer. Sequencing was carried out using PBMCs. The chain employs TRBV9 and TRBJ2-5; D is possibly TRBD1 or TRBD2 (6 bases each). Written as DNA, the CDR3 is TGTGCCAGCAGCCCTAGGGGGAGGGAGACCCAGTACTTC. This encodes CASSPRGRETQYF.